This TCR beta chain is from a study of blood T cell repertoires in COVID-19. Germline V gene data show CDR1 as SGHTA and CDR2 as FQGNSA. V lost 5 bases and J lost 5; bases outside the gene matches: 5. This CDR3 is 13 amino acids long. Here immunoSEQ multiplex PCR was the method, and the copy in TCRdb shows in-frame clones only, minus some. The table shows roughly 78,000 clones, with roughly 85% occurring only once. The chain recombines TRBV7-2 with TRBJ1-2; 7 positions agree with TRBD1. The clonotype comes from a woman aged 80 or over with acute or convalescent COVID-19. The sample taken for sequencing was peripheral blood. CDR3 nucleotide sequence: TGTGCCAGCAGCGGGGACAGCACTTATGGCTACACCTTC. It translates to CASSGDSTYGYTF.